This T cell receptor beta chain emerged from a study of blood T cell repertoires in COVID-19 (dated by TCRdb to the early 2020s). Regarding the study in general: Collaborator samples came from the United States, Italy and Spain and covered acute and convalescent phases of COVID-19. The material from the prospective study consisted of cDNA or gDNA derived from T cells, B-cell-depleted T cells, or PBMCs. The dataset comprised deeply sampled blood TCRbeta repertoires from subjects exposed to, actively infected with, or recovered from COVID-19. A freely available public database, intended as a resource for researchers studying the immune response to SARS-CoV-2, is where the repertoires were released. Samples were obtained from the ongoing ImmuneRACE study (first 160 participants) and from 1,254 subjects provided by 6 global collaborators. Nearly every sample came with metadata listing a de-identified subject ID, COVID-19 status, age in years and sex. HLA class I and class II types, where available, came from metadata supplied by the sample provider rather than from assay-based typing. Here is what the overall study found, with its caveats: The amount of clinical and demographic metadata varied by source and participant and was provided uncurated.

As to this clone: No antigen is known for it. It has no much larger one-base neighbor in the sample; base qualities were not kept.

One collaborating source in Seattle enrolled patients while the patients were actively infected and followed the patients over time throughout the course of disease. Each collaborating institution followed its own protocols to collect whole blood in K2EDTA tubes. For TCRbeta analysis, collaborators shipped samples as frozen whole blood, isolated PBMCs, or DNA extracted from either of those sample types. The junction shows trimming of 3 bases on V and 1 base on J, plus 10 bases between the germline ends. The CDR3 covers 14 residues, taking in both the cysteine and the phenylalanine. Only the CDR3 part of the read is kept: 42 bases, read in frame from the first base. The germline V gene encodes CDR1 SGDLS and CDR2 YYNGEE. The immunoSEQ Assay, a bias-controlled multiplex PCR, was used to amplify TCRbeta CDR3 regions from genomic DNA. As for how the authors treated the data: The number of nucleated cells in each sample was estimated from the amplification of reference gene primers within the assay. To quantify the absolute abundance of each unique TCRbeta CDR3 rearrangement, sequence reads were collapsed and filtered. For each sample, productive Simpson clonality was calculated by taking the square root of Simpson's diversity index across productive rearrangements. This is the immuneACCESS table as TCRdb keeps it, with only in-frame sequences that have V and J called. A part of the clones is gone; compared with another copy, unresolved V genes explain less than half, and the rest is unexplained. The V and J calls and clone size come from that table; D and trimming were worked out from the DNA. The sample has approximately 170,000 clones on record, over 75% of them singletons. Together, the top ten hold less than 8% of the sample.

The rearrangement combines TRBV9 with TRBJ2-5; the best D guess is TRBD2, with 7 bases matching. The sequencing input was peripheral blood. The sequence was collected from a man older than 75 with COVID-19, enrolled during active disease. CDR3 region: CASSGGGPQETQYF. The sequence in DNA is TGTGCCAGCAGCGGGGGGGGCCCCCAAGAGACCCAGTACTTC. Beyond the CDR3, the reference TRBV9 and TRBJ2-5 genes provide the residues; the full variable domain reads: DSGVTQTPKHLITATGQRVTLRCSPRSGDLSVYWYQQSLDQGLQFLIQYYNGEERAKGNILERFSAQQFPDLHSELNLSSLELGDSALYFCASSGGGPQETQYFGPGTRLLVL.